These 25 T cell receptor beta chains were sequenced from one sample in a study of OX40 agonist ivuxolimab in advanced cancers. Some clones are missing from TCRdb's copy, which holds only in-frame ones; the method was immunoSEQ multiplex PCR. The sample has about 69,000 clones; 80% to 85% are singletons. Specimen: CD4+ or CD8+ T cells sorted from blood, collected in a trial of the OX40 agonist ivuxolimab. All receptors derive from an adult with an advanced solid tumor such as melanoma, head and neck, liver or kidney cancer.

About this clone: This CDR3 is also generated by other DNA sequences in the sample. CDR3 bases: TGTGCCAGCTCACCAGGAACAGGGCTTAACTATGGCTACACCTTC. Translation: CASSPGTGLNYGYTF. The genes are TRBV18 and TRBJ1-2; a possible D gene is TRBD1 (6 bases). V was cut by 2 bases and J by 1 base, with 11 bases left in between. This CDR3 comprises 15 residues. Germline CDR1 KGHSH, CDR2 LQKENI.

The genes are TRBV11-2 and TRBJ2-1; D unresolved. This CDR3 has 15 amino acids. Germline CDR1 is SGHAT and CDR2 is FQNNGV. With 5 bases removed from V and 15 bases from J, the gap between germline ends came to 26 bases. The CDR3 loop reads CASSPRLLTANIPFF. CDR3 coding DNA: TGTGCCAGCAGCCCTCGCTTGCTTACAGCCAATATTCCGTTCTTC.

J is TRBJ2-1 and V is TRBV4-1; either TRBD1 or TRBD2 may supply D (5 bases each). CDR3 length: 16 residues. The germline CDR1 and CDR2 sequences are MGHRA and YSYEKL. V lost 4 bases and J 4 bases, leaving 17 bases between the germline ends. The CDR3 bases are TGCGCCAGCAGCCCAACCGGGACCCACGGGTACAATGAGCAGTTCTTC. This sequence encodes CASSPTGTHGYNEQFF.

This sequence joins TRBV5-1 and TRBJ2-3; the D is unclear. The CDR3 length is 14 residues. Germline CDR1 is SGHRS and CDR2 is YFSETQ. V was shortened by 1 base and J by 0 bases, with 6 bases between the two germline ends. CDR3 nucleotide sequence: TGCGCCAGCAGCTTGAGGGTTAGCACAGATACGCAGTATTTT. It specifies CASSLRVSTDTQYF.

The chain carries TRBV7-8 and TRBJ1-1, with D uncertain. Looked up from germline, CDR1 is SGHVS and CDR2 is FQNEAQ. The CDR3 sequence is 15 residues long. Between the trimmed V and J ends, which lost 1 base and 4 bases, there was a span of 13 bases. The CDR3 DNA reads TGTGCCAGCAGCTTAGAGGCAGGAGGGAGCACTGAAGCTTTCTTT. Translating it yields CASSLEAGGSTEAFF.

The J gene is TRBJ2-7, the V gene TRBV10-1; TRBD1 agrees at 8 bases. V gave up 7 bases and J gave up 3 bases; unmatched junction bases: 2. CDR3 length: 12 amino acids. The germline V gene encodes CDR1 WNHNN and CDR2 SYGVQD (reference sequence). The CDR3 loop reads CASKDRDYEQYF. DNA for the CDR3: TGCGCCAGCAAGGACAGGGACTACGAGCAGTACTTC.

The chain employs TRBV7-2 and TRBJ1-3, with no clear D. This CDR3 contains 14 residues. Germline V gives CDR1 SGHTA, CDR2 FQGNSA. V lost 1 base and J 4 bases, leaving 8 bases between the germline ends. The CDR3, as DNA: TGTGCCAGCAGCTTAGGCCAGGCGGGAAACACCATATATTTT. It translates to CASSLGQAGNTIYF. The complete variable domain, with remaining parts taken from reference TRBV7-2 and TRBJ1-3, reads GAGVSQSPSNKVTEKGKDVELRCDPISGHTALYWYRQSLGQGLEFLIYFQGNSAPDKSGLPSDRFSAERTGGSVSTLTIQRTQQEDSAVYLCASSLGQAGNTIYFGEGSWLTVV.

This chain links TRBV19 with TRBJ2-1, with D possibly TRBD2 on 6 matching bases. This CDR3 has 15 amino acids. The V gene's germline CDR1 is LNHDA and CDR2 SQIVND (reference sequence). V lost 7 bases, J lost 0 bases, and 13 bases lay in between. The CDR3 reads CASTRSTSSYNEQFF. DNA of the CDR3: TGTGCCAGTACAAGGTCGACTAGCTCCTACAATGAGCAGTTCTTC.

The CDR3 protein is CASIGGGQGAGEQFF. CDR3 DNA: TGCGCCAGCATAGGAGGAGGACAGGGGGCTGGTGAGCAGTTCTTC. This sequence joins TRBV23-1 and TRBJ2-1; 11 positions agree with TRBD1. Being an ORF, TRBV23-1 has a function that is uncertain. Losses at the gene ends were 7 bases for V and 9 bases for J; bases not matched to a gene: 11. This CDR3 contains 15 residues.

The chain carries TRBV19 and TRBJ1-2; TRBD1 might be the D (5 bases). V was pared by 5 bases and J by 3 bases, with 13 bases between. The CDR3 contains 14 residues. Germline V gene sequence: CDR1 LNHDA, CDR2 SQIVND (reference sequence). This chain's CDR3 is CASSSAREDYGYTF. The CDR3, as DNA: TGTGCCAGTAGTTCCGCCAGGGAGGACTATGGCTACACCTTC.

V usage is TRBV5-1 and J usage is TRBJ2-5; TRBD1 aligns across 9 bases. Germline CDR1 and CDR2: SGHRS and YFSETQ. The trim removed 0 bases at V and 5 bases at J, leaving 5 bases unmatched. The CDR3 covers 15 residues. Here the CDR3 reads CASSLDGTGWETQYF. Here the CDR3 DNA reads TGCGCCAGCAGCTTGGACGGGACAGGGTGGGAGACCCAGTACTTC.

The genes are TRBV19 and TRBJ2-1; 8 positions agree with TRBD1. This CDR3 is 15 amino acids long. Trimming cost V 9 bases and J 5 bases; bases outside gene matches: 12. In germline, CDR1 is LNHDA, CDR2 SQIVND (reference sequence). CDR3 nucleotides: TGTGCCAGCGCCCCGGACAGGGCTTATAACAATGAGCAGTTCTTC. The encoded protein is CASAPDRAYNNEQFF. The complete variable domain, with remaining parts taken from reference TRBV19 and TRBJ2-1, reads DGGITQSPKYLFRKEGQNVTLSCEQNLNHDAMYWYRQDPGQGLRLIYYSQIVNDFQKGDIAEGYSVSREKKESFPLTVTSAQKNPTAFYLCASAPDRAYNNEQFFGPGTRLTVL.

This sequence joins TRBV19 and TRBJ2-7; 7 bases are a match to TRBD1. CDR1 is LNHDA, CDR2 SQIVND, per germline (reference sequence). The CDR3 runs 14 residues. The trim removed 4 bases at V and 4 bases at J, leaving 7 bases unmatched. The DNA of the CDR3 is TGTGCCAGTAGTAGGCAGGGGGATAGTTACGAGCAGTACTTC. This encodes CASSRQGDSYEQYF.

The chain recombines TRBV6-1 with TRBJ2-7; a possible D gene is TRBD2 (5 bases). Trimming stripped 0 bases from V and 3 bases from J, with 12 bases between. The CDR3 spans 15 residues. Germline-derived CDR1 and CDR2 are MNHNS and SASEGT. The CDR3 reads CASSEAGVINYEQYF. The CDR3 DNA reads TGTGCCAGCAGTGAAGCGGGAGTGATAAACTACGAGCAGTACTTC.

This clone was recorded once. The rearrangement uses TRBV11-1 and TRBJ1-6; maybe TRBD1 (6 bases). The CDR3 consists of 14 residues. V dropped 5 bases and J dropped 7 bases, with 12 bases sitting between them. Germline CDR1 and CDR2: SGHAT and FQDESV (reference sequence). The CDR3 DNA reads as TGTGCCAGCAGCCGCGACAGGAGCAATTCACCCCTCCACTTT. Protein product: CASSRDRSNSPLHF.

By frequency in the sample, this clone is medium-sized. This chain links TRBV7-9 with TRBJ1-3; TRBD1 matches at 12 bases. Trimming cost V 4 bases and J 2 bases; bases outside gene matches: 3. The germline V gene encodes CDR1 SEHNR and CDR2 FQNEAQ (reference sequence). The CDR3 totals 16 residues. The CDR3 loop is CASSWGQGAAGNTIYF. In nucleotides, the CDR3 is TGTGCCAGCAGCTGGGGACAGGGGGCGGCTGGAAACACCATATATTTT.

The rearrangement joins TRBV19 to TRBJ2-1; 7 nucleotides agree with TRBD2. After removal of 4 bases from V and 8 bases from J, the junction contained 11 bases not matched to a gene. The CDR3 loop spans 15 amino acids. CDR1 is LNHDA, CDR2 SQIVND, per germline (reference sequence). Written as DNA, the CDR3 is TGTGCCAGTAGTACCCACGGGGCGGGAGCCTATGAGCAGTTCTTC. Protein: CASSTHGAGAYEQFF.

CDR3 loop: CASSSRQGSYEQYF. The CDR3 nucleotides are TGTGCCAGCAGCTCCCGACAGGGGAGCTACGAGCAGTACTTC. The chain uses TRBV11-2 and TRBJ2-7; 8 nucleotides line up with TRBD1. CDR1 is SGHAT and CDR2 is FQNNGV in the germline V gene. V shed 4 bases and J 3 bases; nucleotides not matched to a gene: 5. The CDR3 extends over 14 amino acids.

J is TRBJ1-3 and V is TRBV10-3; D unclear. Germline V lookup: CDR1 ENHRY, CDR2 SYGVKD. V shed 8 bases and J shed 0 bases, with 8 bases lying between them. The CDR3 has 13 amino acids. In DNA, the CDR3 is TGTGCCATCTCCCGGGGCTCTGGAAACACCATATATTTT. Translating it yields CAISRGSGNTIYF.

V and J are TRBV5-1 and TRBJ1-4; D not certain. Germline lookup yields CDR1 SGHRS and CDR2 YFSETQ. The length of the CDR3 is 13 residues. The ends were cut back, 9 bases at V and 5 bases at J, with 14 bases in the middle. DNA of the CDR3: TGCGCCACCCGTGCCACAATAAATGAAAAACTGTTTTTT. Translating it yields CATRATINEKLFF.

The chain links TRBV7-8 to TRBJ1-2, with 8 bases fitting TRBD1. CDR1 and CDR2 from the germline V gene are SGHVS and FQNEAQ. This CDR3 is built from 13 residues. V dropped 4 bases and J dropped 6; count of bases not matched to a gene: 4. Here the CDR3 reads CASSYGQGDGYTF. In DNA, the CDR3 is TGTGCCAGCAGCTATGGACAGGGCGATGGCTACACCTTC.

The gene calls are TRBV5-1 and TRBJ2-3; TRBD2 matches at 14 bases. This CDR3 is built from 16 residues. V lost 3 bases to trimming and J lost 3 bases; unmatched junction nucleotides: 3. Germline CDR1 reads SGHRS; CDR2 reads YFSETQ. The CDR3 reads CASSSGLAGDTDTQYF. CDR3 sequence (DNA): TGCGCCAGCAGCTCGGGACTAGCGGGAGATACAGATACGCAGTATTTT. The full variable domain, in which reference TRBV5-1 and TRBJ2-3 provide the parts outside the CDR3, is KAGVTQTPRYLIKTRGQQVTLSCSPISGHRSVSWYQQTPGQGLQFLFEYFSETQRNKGNFPGRFSGRQFSNSRSEMNVSTLELGDSALYLCASSSGLAGDTDTQYFGPGTRLTVL.

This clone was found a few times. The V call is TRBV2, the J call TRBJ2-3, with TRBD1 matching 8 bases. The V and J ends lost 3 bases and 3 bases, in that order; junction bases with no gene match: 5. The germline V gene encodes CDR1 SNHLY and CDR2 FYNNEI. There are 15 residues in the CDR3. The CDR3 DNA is TGTGCCAGCAGTGAGGGGCAGGGGGCAACAGATACGCAGTATTTT. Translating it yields CASSEGQGATDTQYF. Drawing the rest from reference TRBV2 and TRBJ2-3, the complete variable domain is EPEVTQTPSHQVTQMGQEVILRCVPISNHLYFYWYRQILGQKVEFLVSFYNNEISEKSEIFDDQFSVERPDGSNFTLKIRSTKLEDSAMYFCASSEGQGATDTQYFGPGTRLTVL.

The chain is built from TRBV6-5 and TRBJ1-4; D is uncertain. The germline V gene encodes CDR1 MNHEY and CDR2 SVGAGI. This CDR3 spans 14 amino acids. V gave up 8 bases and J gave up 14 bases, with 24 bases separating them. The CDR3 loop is CASRRERTGGRLFF. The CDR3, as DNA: TGTGCCAGCCGTAGGGAACGGACGGGCGGACGGCTGTTTTTT.

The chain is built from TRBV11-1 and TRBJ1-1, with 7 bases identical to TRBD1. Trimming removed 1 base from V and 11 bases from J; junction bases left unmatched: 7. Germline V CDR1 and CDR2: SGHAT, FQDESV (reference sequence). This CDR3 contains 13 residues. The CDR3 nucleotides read TGTGCCAGCAGCTTAGGTACGACAGGGAAGGCTTTCTTT. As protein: CASSLGTTGKAFF.